The clone carrying this T cell receptor (beta chain) was observed once. The antigen remains unidentified. The CDR3 loop spans 12 amino acids. The V end was cut by 6 bases, the J end by 8 bases, with 13 bases between. These data come from a study of T cell responses to AZD1222 COVID-19 vaccine. Overall study findings and caveats: The study found vaccine-associated CD4 TCRs spanning spike, dominant at 160-218 and 743-854.

The protocol was immunoSEQ multiplex PCR, while the TCRdb copy is restricted to in-frame clones and leaves out a portion. The sample includes fewer than 150,000 clones, over 75% of them seen just once. This sample comprised peripheral blood, obtained on day 0 of AZD1222 vaccination. This receptor was taken from an adult in good health. The chain recombines TRBV12-3 or TRBV12-4 with TRBJ1-2; tentative D call: TRBD1 (5 bases). CDR3 coding DNA: TGTGCCAGCAGGACCCTCCAGGGCGGCTACACCTTC. Translating it yields CASRTLQGGYTF.